This TCR beta chain appears in the sequencing data of a study of Graves' ophthalmopathy and Graves' hyperthyroidism. The CDR3 is 20 amino acids. Germline trimming cut 2 bases from V and 8 bases from J; bases unmatched to any gene: 23. Germline V gene lookup returns CDR1 SGHVS and CDR2 FQNEAQ. For repertoire sequencing, the TCR beta CDR3 regions were amplified from RNA transcripts. HTBI primers served in a first-round RT-PCR, which a second-round multiplex PCR followed. TCRdb processed the multiplex PCR reads anew with MiXCR; each CDR3 protein has one entry. The table lists hundreds of thousands of distinct CDR3 sequences, approximately 39% of them singletons, with 3% to 4% in the top ten. PBMCs came from more than 8 ml of fresh peripheral blood.

The material sequenced was peripheral blood. This TCR came from an adult man with Graves' ophthalmopathy. This sequence joins TRBV7-8 and TRBJ2-7; TRBD1 aligns across 11 bases. In DNA, the CDR3 is TGTGCCAGCAGCTTATTGGGACAGGGGGGTTGGGGAAGGGGTCAGGCCCAGCAGTACTTC. Its protein is CASSLLGQGGWGRGQAQQYF.